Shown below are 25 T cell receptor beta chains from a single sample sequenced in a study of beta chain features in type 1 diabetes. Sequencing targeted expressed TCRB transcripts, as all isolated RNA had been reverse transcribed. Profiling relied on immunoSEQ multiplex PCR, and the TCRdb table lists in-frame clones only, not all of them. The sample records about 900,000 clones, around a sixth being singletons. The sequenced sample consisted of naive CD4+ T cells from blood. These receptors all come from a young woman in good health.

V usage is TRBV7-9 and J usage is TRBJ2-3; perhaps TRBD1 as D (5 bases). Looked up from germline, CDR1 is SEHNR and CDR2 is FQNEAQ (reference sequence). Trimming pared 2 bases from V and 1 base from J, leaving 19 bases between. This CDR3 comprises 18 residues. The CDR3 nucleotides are TGTGCCAGCAGCTTACAGGGCAGGTCCGTAGCAGGCACAGATACGCAGTATTTT. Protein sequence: CASSLQGRSVAGTDTQYF.

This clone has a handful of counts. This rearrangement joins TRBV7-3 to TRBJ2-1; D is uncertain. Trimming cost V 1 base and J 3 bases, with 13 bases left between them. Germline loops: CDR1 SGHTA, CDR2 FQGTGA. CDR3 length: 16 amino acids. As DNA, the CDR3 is TGTGCCAGCAGCTTAAGCAGCAGTACTCGCTACAATGAGCAGTTCTTC. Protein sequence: CASSLSSSTRYNEQFF. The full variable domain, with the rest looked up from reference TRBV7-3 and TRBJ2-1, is GAGVSQTPSNKVTEKGKYVELRCDPISGHTALYWYRQSLGQGPEFLIYFQGTGAADDSGLPNDRFFAVRPEGSVSTLKIQRTERGDSAVYLCASSLSSSTRYNEQFFGPGTRLTVL.

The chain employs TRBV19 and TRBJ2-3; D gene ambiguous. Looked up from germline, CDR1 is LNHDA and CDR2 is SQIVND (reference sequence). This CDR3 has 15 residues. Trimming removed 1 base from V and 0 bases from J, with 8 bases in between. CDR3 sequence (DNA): TGTGCCAGTAGTATAGCTGCAGGAAGCACAGATACGCAGTATTTT. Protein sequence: CASSIAAGSTDTQYF.

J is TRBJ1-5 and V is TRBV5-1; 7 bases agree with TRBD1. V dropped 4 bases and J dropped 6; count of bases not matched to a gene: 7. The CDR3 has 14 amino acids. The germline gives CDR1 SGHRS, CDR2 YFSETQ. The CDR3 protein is CASSPGQAGQPQHF. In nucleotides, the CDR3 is TGCGCCAGCAGCCCCGGACAGGCGGGTCAGCCCCAGCATTTT.

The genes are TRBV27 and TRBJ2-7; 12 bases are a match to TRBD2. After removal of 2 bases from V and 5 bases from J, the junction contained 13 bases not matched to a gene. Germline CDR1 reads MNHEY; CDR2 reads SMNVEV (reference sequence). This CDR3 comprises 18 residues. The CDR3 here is CASSLSRETSGSRNEQYF. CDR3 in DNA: TGTGCCAGCAGTTTAAGTAGGGAGACTAGCGGGAGTCGGAACGAGCAGTACTTC.

CDR3 DNA sequence: TGTGCCAGTATAGGGCTAGTATACAATGAGCAGTTCTTC. It is translated as CASIGLVYNEQFF. This chain uses TRBV5-6 with TRBJ2-1; the D is unclear. The germline V gene encodes CDR1 SGHDT and CDR2 YYEEEE. Trimming removed 8 bases at V and 4 bases at J, with 13 bases between. The CDR3 contains 13 residues.

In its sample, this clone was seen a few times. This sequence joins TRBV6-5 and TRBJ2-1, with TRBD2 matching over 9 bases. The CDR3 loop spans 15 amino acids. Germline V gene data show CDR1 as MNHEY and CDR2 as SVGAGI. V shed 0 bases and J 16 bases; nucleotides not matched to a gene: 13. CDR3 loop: CASSYSEGLAGPFFF. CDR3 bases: TGTGCCAGCAGTTACTCAGAGGGCCTAGCGGGACCCTTTTTCTTC.

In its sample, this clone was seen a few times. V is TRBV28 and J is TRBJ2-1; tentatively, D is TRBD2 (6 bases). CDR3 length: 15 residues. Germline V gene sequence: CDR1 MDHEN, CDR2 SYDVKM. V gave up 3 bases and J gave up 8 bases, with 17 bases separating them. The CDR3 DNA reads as TGTGCCAGCAGTTTGCGGGATAGCTCGGTACATGAGCAGTTCTTC. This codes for CASSLRDSSVHEQFF. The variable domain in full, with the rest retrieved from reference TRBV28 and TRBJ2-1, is DVKVTQSSRYLVKRTGEKVFLECVQDMDHENMFWYRQDPGLGLRLIYFSYDVKMKEKGDIPEGYSVSREKKERFSLILESASTNQTSMYLCASSLRDSSVHEQFFGPGTRLTVL.

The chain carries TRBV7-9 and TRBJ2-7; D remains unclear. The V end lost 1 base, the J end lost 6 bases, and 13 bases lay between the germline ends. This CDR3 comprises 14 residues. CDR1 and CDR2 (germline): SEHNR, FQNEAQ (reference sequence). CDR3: CASSLGLTPREQYF. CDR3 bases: TGTGCCAGCAGCTTAGGCCTAACCCCGCGCGAGCAGTACTTC.

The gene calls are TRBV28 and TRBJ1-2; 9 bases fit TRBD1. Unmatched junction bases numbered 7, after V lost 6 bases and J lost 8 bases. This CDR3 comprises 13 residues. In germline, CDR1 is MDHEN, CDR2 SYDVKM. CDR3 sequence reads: CASRGDRAMGYTF. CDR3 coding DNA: TGTGCCAGCAGGGGGGACAGGGCAATGGGCTACACCTTC.

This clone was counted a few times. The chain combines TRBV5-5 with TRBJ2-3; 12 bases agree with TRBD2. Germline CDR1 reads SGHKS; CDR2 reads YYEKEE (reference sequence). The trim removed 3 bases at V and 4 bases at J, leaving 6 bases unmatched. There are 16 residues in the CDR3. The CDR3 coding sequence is TGTGCCAGCAGCTATCTAGCGGGAGGGCGCGCAGATACGCAGTATTTT. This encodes CASSYLAGGRADTQYF.

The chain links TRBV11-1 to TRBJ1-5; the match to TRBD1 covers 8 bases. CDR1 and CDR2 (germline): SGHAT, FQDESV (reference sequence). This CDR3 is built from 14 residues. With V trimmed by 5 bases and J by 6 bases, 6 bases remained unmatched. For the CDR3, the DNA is TGTGCCAGCAGCCTCGGACAGGGCGGTCAGCCCCAGCATTTT. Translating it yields CASSLGQGGQPQHF.

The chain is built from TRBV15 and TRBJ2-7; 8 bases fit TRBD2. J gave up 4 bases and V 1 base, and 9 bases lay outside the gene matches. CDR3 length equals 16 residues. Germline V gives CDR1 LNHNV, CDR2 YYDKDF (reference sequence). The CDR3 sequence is CATSRVIAGGVYEQYF. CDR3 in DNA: TGTGCCACCAGCAGAGTGATTGCGGGAGGTGTTTACGAGCAGTACTTC.

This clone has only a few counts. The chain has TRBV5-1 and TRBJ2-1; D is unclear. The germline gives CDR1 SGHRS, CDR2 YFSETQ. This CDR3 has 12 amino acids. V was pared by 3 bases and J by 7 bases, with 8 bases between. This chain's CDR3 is CASSSFSNEQFF. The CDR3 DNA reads TGCGCCAGCAGCTCCTTCTCTAATGAGCAGTTCTTC.

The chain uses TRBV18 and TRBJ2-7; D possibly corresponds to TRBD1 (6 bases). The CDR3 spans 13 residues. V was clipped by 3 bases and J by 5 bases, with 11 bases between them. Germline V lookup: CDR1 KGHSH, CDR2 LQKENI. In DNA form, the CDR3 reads TGTGCCAGCTCACCCCACAGGGACAACGAGCAGTACTTC. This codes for CASSPHRDNEQYF. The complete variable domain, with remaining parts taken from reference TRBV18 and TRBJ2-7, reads NAGVMQNPRHLVRRRGQEARLRCSPMKGHSHVYWYRQLPEEGLKFMVYLQKENIIDESGMPKERFSAEFPKEGPSILRIQQVVRGDSAAYFCASSPHRDNEQYFGPGTRLTVT.

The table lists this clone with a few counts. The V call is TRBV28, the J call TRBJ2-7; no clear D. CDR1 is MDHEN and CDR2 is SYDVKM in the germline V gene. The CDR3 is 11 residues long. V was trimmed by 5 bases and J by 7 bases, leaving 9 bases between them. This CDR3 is CASSAVREQYF. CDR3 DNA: TGTGCCAGCAGTGCGGTGAGAGAGCAGTACTTC. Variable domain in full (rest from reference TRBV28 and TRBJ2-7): DVKVTQSSRYLVKRTGEKVFLECVQDMDHENMFWYRQDPGLGLRLIYFSYDVKMKEKGDIPEGYSVSREKKERFSLILESASTNQTSMYLCASSAVREQYFGPGTRLTVT.

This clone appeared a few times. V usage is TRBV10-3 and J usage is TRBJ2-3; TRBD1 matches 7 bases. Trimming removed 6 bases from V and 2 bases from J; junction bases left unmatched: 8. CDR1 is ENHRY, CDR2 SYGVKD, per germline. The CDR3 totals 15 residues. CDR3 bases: TGTGCCATCAGCCTGGACAGGTCTACCACAGATACGCAGTATTTT. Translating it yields CAISLDRSTTDTQYF.

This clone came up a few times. The CDR3 here is CASSSFYREGSTEAFF. Here the CDR3 DNA reads TGTGCCAGCAGCTCCTTTTACAGGGAGGGGAGCACTGAAGCTTTCTTT. The rearrangement links TRBV7-2 to TRBJ1-1, with D possibly TRBD1 on 6 matching bases. Trimming shortened V by 4 bases and J by 4 bases, and 19 bases separated the two germline ends. This CDR3 spans 16 amino acids. The germline V gene has CDR1 SGHTA and CDR2 FQGNSA.

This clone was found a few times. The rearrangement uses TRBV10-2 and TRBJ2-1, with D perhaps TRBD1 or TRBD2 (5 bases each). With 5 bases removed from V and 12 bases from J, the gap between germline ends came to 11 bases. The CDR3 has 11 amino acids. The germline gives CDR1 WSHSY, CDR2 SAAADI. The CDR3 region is CASSPGPGQFF. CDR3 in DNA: TGCGCCAGCAGTCCGGGACCCGGGCAGTTCTTC.

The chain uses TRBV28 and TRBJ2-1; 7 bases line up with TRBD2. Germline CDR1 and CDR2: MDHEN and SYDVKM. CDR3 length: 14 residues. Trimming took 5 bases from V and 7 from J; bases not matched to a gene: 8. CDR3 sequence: CASSRAGLLNEQFF. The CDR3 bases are TGTGCCAGCAGTAGAGCGGGACTCCTGAATGAGCAGTTCTTC.

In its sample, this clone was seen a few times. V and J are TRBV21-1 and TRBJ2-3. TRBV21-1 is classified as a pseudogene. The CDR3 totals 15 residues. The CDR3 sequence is CASSKEGLSTDTQYF. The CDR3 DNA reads TGTGCCAGCAGCAAAGAGGGTCTTAGCACAGATACGCAGTATTTT.

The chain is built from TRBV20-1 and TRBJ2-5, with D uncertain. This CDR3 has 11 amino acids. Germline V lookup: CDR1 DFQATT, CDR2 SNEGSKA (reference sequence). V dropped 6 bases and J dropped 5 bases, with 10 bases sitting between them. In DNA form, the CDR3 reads TGCAGTGCCCCGACGGCGGAGACCCAGTACTTC. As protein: CSAPTAETQYF.

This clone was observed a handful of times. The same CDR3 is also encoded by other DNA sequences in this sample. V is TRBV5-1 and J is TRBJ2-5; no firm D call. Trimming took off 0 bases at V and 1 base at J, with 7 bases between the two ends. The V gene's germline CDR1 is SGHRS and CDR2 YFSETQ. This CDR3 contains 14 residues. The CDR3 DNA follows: TGCGCCAGCAGCTTGGGGCAGAGCCAAGAGACCCAGTACTTC. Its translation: CASSLGQSQETQYF.

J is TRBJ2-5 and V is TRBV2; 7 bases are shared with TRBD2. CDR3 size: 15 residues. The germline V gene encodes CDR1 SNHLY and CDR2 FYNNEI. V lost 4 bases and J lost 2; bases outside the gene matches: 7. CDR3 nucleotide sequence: TGTGCCAGCAGTGGGTGGGCTAGCGGACAAGAGACCCAGTACTTC. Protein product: CASSGWASGQETQYF.

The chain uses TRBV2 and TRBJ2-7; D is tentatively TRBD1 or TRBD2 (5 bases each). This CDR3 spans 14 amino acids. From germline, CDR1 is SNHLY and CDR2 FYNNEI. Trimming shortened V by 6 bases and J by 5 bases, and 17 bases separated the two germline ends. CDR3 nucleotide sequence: TGTGCCAGCAGCGAATCAGGGAAGAGGGACGAGCAGTACTTC. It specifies CASSESGKRDEQYF.